This passage covers 23 T cell receptor beta chains from one sample sequenced in a study of T cell clonality in common variable immunodeficiency. Method: immunoSEQ multiplex PCR; TCRdb's copy keeps in-frame clones and lacks some. Singletons are absent from the sample, which has about 47,000 clones. Sequenced material: peripheral blood mononuclear cells. The receptors were sampled from a person between 18 and 70 years old in good health.

The table lists this clone with many counts. Read coverage stops 3 residues before the CDR3 terminus; the germline J gene supplies the remainder. The chain links TRBV6-1 to TRBJ2-3, with 9 bases lining up with TRBD2. This CDR3 is built from 16 residues. CDR1 and CDR2 from the germline V gene are MNHNS and SASEGT. V lost 0 bases to trimming and J lost 7 bases; unmatched junction nucleotides: 8. CDR3 bases read: TGTGCCAGCAGTGAAGCGTTAGCGGGGGTGTCCCATACG. Translated: CASSEALAGVSHT. From start to end, the CDR3 is CASSEALAGVSHTQYF.

This clone was observed many times. CDR3 DNA (partial): TGTGCCAGCAGCCTACTAGCGGGGGGGTTCGGGGAG. Protein: CASSLLAGGFGE. The full-length CDR3 reads as CASSLLAGGFGELFF. The rearrangement links TRBV7-6 to TRBJ2-2; TRBD2 agrees at 13 bases. The read halts 3 residues ahead of the CDR3 end, with the missing end drawn from the germline J gene. V shed 5 bases, J shed 7 bases, and the junction held 4 bases outside the gene matches. Germline CDR1 SGHVS, CDR2 FNYEAQ. The CDR3 length is 15 residues.

Ten or more counts support this clone. The CDR3 end falls 3 residues outside the read, so it is completed with the germline J gene. The rearrangement uses TRBV19 and TRBJ1-1; possible D gene TRBD1, 5 bases. Germline CDR1 and CDR2: LNHDA and SQIVND (reference sequence). The CDR3 loop spans 13 amino acids. The V end was cut by 3 bases, the J end by 5 bases, with 10 bases between. The CDR3 bases that were read are TGTGCCAGTAGTATGTCAGGGCGGACTGAA. Translating it yields CASSMSGRTE. The entire CDR3 reads CASSMSGRTEAFF.

This clone showed up many times. The missing CDR3 end, 3 residues past where the read stops, is filled in from the germline J gene. V usage is TRBV5-5 and J usage is TRBJ2-5; 10 bases match TRBD1. In germline, CDR1 is SGHKS, CDR2 YYEKEE (reference sequence). V trimming: 3 bases; J trimming: 3 bases; junction bases outside the gene matches: 2. The CDR3 runs to 14 residues. CDR3 protein: CASSWDRGEETQYF. The sequenced CDR3 bases are TGTGCCAGCAGCTGGGACAGGGGAGAAGAGACC.

This clone has ten or more counts. The DNA ends 3 residues before the CDR3 does, and the rest of the CDR3 is filled in from the germline J gene. The V and J genes are TRBV4-1 and TRBJ2-7; D perhaps matches TRBD2 (7 bases). V was clipped by 1 base and J by 5 bases, with 12 bases between them. The germline V gene has CDR1 MGHRA and CDR2 YSYEKL. The CDR3 has 14 residues. CDR3 bases read: TGCGCCAGCAGCCAAGCAGGCGGGGGCCACGAG. Residues: CASSQAGGGHE. The entire CDR3 is CASSQAGGGHEQYF.

This clone was seen ten or more times. The read terminates 3 residues before the CDR3 end, so the remaining end is supplied by the germline J gene. The chain couples TRBV5-1 to TRBJ1-2; D gene uncertain. The V gene lost 4 bases and the J gene lost 2 bases, with 6 bases spanning the gap. Germline V CDR1 and CDR2: SGHRS, YFSETQ. The CDR3 spans 12 residues. CDR3 bases read: TGCGCCAGCAGCCCCCAGAACTATGGC. Its protein product is CASSPQNYG. The whole CDR3 sequence reads CASSPQNYGYTF.

This clone was counted at least ten times. Sequencing ends 3 residues short of the CDR3 end; the germline J gene provides the rest. This sequence joins TRBV19 and TRBJ2-3; 7 bases fit TRBD2. CDR3 length: 16 residues. Germline loops: CDR1 LNHDA, CDR2 SQIVND (reference sequence). V shed 4 bases and J 0 bases; nucleotides not matched to a gene: 7. The CDR3 loop reads CASSKPSGPSTDTQYF. The CDR3 DNA, read in part, is TGTGCCAGTAGTAAGCCTAGCGGACCCAGCACAGATACG.

This clone showed up many times. The CDR3 end falls 3 residues outside the read, so it is completed with the germline J gene. This chain connects TRBV20-1 to TRBJ2-7; possible D gene TRBD2, 6 bases. Germline CDR1 reads DFQATT; CDR2 reads SNEGSKA (reference sequence). The CDR3 runs to 12 residues. V lost 3 bases, J lost 3 bases, and 9 bases lay in between. The covered CDR3 bases are TGCAGTGCTAGGTCGGAGGGCTACGAG. Translation: CSARSEGYE. The CDR3 in its entirety is CSARSEGYEQYF.

This clone was observed many times. The CDR3 is cut off 3 residues early in the read; its end comes from the germline J gene. The rearrangement uses TRBV9 and TRBJ2-1; D perhaps matches TRBD2 (7 bases). Germline-derived CDR1 and CDR2 are SGDLS and YYNGEE. The CDR3 runs 14 residues. Trimming cost V 3 bases and J 5 bases, with 12 bases left between them. CDR3 loop: CASSEGGGHNEQFF. Partial CDR3 DNA: TGTGCCAGCAGCGAGGGCGGGGGCCACAATGAG.

This clone was counted only a few times. The read falls 3 residues short of the CDR3 end, and the missing part is taken from the germline J gene. The chain links TRBV6-1 to TRBJ1-2; a possible D gene is TRBD1 (6 bases). The germline V gene has CDR1 MNHNS and CDR2 SASEGT. CDR3 length equals 14 residues. The sequenced part of the CDR3 DNA is TGTGCCAGCAGTGCCCCTCAGGGGCGTGGAGGC. This gives the protein CASSAPQGRGG. The full CDR3 reads CASSAPQGRGGYTF.

This clone was recorded many times. The read ends 3 residues shy of where the CDR3 ends; the end is completed using the germline J gene. The chain combines TRBV7-9 with TRBJ2-7; D not resolved. The length of the CDR3 is 14 residues. Germline V CDR1 and CDR2: SEHNR, FQNEAQ (reference sequence). V was trimmed by 10 bases and J by 0 bases, leaving 16 bases between them. CDR3 region: CATTPIQSSYEQYF. The CDR3 bases that were read are TGTGCCACCACACCAATACAGAGCTCCTACGAG.

The table lists this clone with many counts. The CDR3 sequence: CASRGRGTDTQYF. Incomplete CDR3 DNA: TGTGCCAGCAGGGGTAGGGGCACAGATACG. V and J are TRBV2 and TRBJ2-3; D is unresolved. Read coverage stops 3 residues before the CDR3 terminus; the germline J gene supplies the remainder. Trimming took off 6 bases at V and 1 base at J, with 8 bases between the two ends. CDR3 length: 13 amino acids. CDR1 and CDR2 from the germline V gene are SNHLY and FYNNEI.

Many counts were recorded for this clone. The read terminates 3 residues before the CDR3 end, so the remaining end is supplied by the germline J gene. The chain joins TRBV6-2 or TRBV6-3 to TRBJ1-4, with 8 positions matching TRBD1. Germline-derived CDR1 and CDR2 are MNHEY and SVGEGT. CDR3 length: 14 amino acids. V was pared by 6 bases and J by 7 bases, with 7 bases of the junction left unmatched. CDR3 DNA, as far as it was read: TGTGCCAGCAGCAACAGGGGGTTTGGTGAAAAA. Residues: CASSNRGFGEK. In full, the CDR3 is CASSNRGFGEKLFF.

This clone was counted ten times or more. The CDR3 end lies 3 residues beyond the end of the read and is filled in from the germline J gene. This chain uses TRBV5-1 with TRBJ2-5; the D gene is possibly TRBD1 (6 bases). Trimming pared 0 bases from V and 2 bases from J, leaving 8 bases between. Germline V lookup: CDR1 SGHRS, CDR2 YFSETQ. The CDR3 length is 14 residues. CDR3: CASSLGQAQETQYF. CDR3 DNA (partial): TGCGCCAGCAGCTTGGGACAGGCACAAGAGACC.

This clone was recorded at least ten times. CDR3 bases read: TGCAGCGTCGGGTACACGAACACCGGGGAG. It encodes CSVGYTNTGE. The whole CDR3 is CSVGYTNTGELFF. The chain is built from TRBV29-1 and TRBJ2-2, with unresolved D. The read gets to within 3 residues of the CDR3 end, and the germline J gene fills in the rest. V lost 6 bases and J 0 bases, leaving 8 bases between the germline ends. This CDR3 comprises 13 residues. CDR1 is SQVTM and CDR2 is ANQGSEA in the germline V gene.

This clone was seen ten or more times. The read halts 3 residues ahead of the CDR3 end, with the missing end drawn from the germline J gene. This sequence joins TRBV19 and TRBJ1-3; 7 bases align to TRBD1. Germline CDR1 is LNHDA and CDR2 is SQIVND (reference sequence). With V trimmed by 7 bases and J by 0 bases, 12 bases remained unmatched. The CDR3 is made up of 17 amino acids. The CDR3 is CASTPLGQAYSGNTIYF. The CDR3 bases that were read are TGTGCCAGTACCCCCCTCGGACAGGCCTACTCTGGAAACACC.

This clone showed up many times. The read gets to within 3 residues of the CDR3 end, and the germline J gene fills in the rest. The rearrangement joins TRBV11-2 to TRBJ2-5; the D gene is possibly TRBD2 (5 bases). Trimming left V 3 bases short and J 2 bases short, with 13 bases between. CDR1 is SGHAT and CDR2 is FQNNGV in the germline V gene. This CDR3 is 15 amino acids long. The sequenced CDR3 bases are TGTGCCAGCAGCTTTCAGCGGTCCGTTCAAGAGACC. This translates into CASSFQRSVQET. The whole CDR3 sequence reads CASSFQRSVQETQYF.

This clone was picked up many times. The read falls 3 residues short of the CDR3 end, and the missing part is taken from the germline J gene. The rearrangement joins TRBV19 to TRBJ1-1; 8 positions match TRBD1. There are 16 residues in the CDR3. The germline CDR1 and CDR2 sequences are LNHDA and SQIVND (reference sequence). The junction had 4 bases not matched to a gene; V was cut back by 0 bases and J by 1 base. CDR3 bases read: TGTGCCAGTAGTATAGAACCGGGACAGGCGAACACTGAA. Translated: CASSIEPGQANTE. The full CDR3 protein is CASSIEPGQANTEAFF. Combining the CDR3 with reference TRBV19 and TRBJ1-1 gives the whole variable domain DGGITQSPKYLFRKEGQNVTLSCEQNLNHDAMYWYRQDPGQGLRLIYYSQIVNDFQKGDIAEGYSVSREKKESFPLTVTSAQKNPTAFYLCASSIEPGQANTEAFFGQGTRLTVV.

The table lists this clone with many counts. Incomplete CDR3 DNA: TGTGCCAGCAGTTCGCGGACAGGAGGGAATTCACCC. The encoded protein is CASSSRTGGNSP. From start to end, the CDR3 is CASSSRTGGNSPLHF. The chain employs TRBV27 and TRBJ1-6, with 7 bases matching TRBD1. The read halts 3 residues ahead of the CDR3 end, with the missing end drawn from the germline J gene. Germline V gene sequence: CDR1 MNHEY, CDR2 SMNVEV (reference sequence). The CDR3 is 15 residues long. V dropped 4 bases and J dropped 7; count of bases not matched to a gene: 7.

This clone was observed at least ten times. The read ends 3 residues shy of where the CDR3 ends; the end is completed using the germline J gene. This chain joins TRBV5-6 and TRBJ1-4; TRBD1 aligns across 7 bases. The ends lost 4 bases at V and 8 bases at J; junction bases unmatched: 11. Germline V gene sequence: CDR1 SGHDT, CDR2 YYEEEE. The CDR3 length is 15 residues. The CDR3 bases that were read are TGTGCCAGCAGCACTCGGGAGGGGGCTTGGGAAAAA. Translating it yields CASSTREGAWEK. The CDR3, in full, reads CASSTREGAWEKLFF.

This clone has a count of ten or more. The read ends 3 residues early relative to the CDR3; the germline J gene fills the gap. The chain couples TRBV6-1 to TRBJ2-5; D might be TRBD2 (6 bases). CDR1 and CDR2 (germline): MNHNS, SASEGT. Trimming shortened V by 4 bases and J by 3 bases, and 12 bases separated the two germline ends. The CDR3 runs to 14 residues. The sequenced CDR3 bases are TGTGCCAGCAGTGTCGGGGGAGTTGAAGAGACC. This encodes CASSVGGVEET. The entire CDR3 protein is CASSVGGVEETQYF.

The sample holds many counts of this clone. The observed sequence ends 3 residues before the CDR3 terminus, with the missing tail filled in from the germline J gene. The chain combines TRBV20-1 with TRBJ1-3; the match to TRBD1 covers 8 bases. With V trimmed by 6 bases and J by 3 bases, 16 bases remained unmatched. CDR1 and CDR2 from the germline V gene are DFQATT and SNEGSKA (reference sequence). This CDR3 is built from 17 residues. The CDR3 spells CSAKMNQGAQGGNTIYF. The part of the CDR3 DNA that was read is TGCAGTGCCAAAATGAACCAGGGGGCGCAAGGTGGAAACACC.

This clone came up many times. Read coverage stops 3 residues before the CDR3 terminus; the germline J gene supplies the remainder. This rearrangement joins TRBV7-3 to TRBJ2-3, with 8 bases matching TRBD2. This CDR3 is 14 amino acids long. The ends lost 3 bases at V and 7 bases at J; junction bases unmatched: 6. CDR1 and CDR2 from the germline V gene are SGHTA and FQGTGA. The sequenced part of the CDR3 DNA is TGTGCCAGCAGCTTTAGCGGGGAGGCAAATACG. The encoded protein is CASSFSGEANT. The entire CDR3 sequence reads CASSFSGEANTQYF.